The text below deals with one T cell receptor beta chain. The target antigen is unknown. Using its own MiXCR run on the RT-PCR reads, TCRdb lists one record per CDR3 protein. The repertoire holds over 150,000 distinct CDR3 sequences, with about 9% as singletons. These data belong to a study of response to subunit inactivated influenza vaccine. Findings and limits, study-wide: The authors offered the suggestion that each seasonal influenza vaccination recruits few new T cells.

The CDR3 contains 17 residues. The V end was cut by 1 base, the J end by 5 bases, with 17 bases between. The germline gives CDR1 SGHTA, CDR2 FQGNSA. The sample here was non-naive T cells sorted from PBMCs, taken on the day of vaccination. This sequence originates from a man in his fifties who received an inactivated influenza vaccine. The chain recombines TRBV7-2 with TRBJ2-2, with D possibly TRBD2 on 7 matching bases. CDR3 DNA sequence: TGTGCCAGCAGCTTAGACGCGGGGGCGGCGGAGACCGGGGAGCTGTTTTTT. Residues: CASSLDAGAAETGELFF.